The 2 T cell receptor beta chains given below trace back to one sample, sequenced in a study of T cell responses to AZD1222 COVID-19 vaccine. Clones were sequenced by immunoSEQ multiplex PCR, and TCRdb holds only the in-frame ones, with some missing. The table includes 150,000 to 200,000 clones, about 90% detected once. Sequences were derived from peripheral blood, sampled on day 0 of AZD1222 vaccination. Receptors originate from an adult in good health.

DNA of the CDR3: TGTGCCAGTAGTCTCCGCTCGGACAGGGTGTCCTACGAGCAGTACTTC. Translation: CASSLRSDRVSYEQYF. The chain combines TRBV19 with TRBJ2-7; TRBD1 matches 8 bases. CDR1 LNHDA and CDR2 SQIVND come from the germline V gene (reference sequence). Germline trimming cut 5 bases from V and 1 base from J; bases unmatched to any gene: 10. This CDR3 spans 16 amino acids.

V and J are TRBV9 and TRBJ1-2; D is possibly TRBD1 (5 bases). Trimming left V 6 bases short and J 3 bases short, with 12 bases between. The germline V gene has CDR1 SGDLS and CDR2 YYNGEE. The CDR3 consists of 13 residues. CDR3 region: CASTLGGDYGYTF. The CDR3 bases are TGTGCCAGCACCCTGGGGGGGGACTATGGCTACACCTTC.